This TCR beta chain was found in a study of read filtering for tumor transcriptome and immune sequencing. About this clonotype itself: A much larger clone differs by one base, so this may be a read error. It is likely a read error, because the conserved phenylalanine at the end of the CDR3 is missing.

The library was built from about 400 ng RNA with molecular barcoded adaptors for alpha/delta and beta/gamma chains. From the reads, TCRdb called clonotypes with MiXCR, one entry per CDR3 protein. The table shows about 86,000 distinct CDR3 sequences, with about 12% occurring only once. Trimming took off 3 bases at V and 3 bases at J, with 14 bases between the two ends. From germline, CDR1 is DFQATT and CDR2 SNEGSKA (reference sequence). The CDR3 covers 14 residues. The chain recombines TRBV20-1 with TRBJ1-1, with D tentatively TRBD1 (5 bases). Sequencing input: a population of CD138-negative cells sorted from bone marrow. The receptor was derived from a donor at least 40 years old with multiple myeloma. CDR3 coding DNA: TGCAGTGCTAGGTCAGGGAGGTTTGACACTGAAGCTTTCCTT. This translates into CSARSGRFDTEAFL.